This record concerns one T cell receptor beta chain sequence. The PCR contained 60 Vbeta and 13 Jbeta primers. The data were produced by immunoSEQ multiplex PCR, yet TCRdb's version contains in-frame clones alone and is incomplete. The sample contains around 130,000 clones, more than 55% of which appear only once. CDR1 is SEHNR and CDR2 is FQNEAQ in the germline V gene (reference sequence). J was trimmed by 2 bases and V by 6 bases; bases with no gene match: 6. The CDR3 is 15 amino acids. This entry comes from a study of cytomegalovirus exposure and HLA in healthy donors. The TCR sequence derives from a man aged 18 to 30 in good health and CMV-seronegative. The chain couples TRBV7-9 to TRBJ1-3; 8 bases are shared with TRBD1. The sample was PBMCs. CDR3 sequence reads: CASRPEQGAGNTIYF. CDR3 bases: TGTGCCAGCAGGCCGGAACAGGGGGCTGGAAACACCATATATTTT.